This T cell receptor (beta chain) was captured by sequencing in a study of blood T cell repertoires in COVID-19. Assay used: immunoSEQ multiplex PCR; TCRdb lists only in-frame clones, some missing. This table holds approximately 290,000 clones, 80% to 95% found once. The sequencing input was PBMCs or T cells enriched from blood (not recorded which). The TCR comes from a young woman who had recovered from COVID-19.

CDR3 region: CASSYRLGQGTYEQYF. The CDR3 DNA reads TGTGCCAGCAGCTACCGGTTGGGACAGGGAACCTACGAGCAGTACTTC. The V and J genes are TRBV5-5 and TRBJ2-7, with 9 bases matching TRBD1. J gave up 2 bases and V 3 bases, and 9 bases lay outside the gene matches. The CDR3 consists of 16 residues. The germline gives CDR1 SGHKS, CDR2 YYEKEE (reference sequence).